Included here is one T cell receptor beta chain sequence, with context. Antigen: not known. In germline, CDR1 is MNHNS, CDR2 SASEGT. The CDR3 length is 14 residues. V lost 4 bases, J lost 3 bases, and 3 bases stayed unmatched. With a J-beta primer mix and a sample-barcoded 5' primer, a second PCR ran about 6 to 11 cycles. TCRdb re-analysed the 5' RACE reads in MiXCR, keeping a single row per CDR3 protein. The sample holds approximately 760,000 distinct CDR3 sequences; around a quarter are singletons and the top ten take 9.4%. The data were obtained in a study of blood T cells in healthy people across ages. Study-wide results and limits: More naive CD4+ cells and higher diversity marked long-lived donors relative to aged donors.

The same sample was also used in a study of T cells of mothers and their children. That study reports: The TCR beta CDR3 read count exceeded 9.5 million for each mother and was some 2.7 million for each child.

The sequence came from a boy younger than 18 in good health. The chain carries TRBV6-1 and TRBJ2-1; 7 nucleotides agree with TRBD2. The sample consisted of blood. The CDR3 is CASSGGSLYNEQFF. The DNA for the CDR3 is TGTGCCAGCAGTGGCGGGAGTCTCTACAATGAGCAGTTCTTC.